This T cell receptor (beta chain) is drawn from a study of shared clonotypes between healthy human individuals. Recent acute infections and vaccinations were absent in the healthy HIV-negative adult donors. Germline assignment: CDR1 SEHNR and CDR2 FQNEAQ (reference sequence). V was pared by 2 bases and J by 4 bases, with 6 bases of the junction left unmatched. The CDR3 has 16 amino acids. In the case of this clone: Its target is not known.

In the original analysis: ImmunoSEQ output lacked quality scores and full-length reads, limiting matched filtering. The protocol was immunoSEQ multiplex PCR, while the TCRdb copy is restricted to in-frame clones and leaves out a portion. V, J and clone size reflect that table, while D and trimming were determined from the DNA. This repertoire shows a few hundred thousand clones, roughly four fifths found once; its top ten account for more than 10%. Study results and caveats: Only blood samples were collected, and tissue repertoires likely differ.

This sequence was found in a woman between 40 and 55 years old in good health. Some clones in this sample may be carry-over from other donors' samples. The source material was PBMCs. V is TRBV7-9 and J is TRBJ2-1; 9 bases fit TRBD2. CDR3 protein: CASSLLSGRPYNEQFF. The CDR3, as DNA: TGTGCCAGCAGCTTACTAAGCGGGAGGCCTTACAATGAGCAGTTCTTC.